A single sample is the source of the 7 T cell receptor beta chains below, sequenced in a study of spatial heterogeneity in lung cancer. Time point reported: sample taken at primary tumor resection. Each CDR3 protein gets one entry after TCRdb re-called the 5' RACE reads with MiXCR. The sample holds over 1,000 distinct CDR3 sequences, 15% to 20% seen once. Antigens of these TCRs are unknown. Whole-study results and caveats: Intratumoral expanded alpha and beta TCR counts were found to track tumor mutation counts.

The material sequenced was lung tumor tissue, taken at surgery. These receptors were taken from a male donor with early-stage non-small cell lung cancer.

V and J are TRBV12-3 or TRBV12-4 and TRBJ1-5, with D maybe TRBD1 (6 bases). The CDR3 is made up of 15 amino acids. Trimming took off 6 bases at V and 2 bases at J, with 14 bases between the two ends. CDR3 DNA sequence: TGTGCCAGCAGATTGGGCAGGGGCGGCAATCAGCCCCAGCATTTT. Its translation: CASRLGRGGNQPQHF.

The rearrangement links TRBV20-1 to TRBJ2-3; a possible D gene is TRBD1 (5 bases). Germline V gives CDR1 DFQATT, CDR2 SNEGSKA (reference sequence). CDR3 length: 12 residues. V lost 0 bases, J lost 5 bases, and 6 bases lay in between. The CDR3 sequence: CSARDQGDTQYF. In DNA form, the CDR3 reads TGCAGTGCTAGAGATCAGGGAGATACGCAGTATTTT.

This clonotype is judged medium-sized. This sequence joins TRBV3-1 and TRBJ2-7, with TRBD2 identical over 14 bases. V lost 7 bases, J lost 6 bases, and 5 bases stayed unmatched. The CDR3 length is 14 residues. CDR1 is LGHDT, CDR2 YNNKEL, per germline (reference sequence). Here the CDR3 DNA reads TGTGCCAGCAACCGTGGGACTAGCGGGGGCGAGCAGTACTTC. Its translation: CASNRGTSGGEQYF.

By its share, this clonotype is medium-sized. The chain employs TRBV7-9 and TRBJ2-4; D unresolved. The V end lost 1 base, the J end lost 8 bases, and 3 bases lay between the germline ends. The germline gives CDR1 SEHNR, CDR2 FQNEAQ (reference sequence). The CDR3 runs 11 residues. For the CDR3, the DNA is TGTGCCAGCAGCTTAGACTACATTCAGTACTTC. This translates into CASSLDYIQYF.

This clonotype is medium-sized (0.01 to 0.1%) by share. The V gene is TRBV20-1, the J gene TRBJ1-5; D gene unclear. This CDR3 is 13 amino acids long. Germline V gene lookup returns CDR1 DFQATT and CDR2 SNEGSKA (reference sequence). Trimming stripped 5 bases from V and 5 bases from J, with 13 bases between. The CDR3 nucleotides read TGCAGTGCTTTACCAGCTAATGATCAGCCCCAGCATTTT. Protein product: CSALPANDQPQHF.

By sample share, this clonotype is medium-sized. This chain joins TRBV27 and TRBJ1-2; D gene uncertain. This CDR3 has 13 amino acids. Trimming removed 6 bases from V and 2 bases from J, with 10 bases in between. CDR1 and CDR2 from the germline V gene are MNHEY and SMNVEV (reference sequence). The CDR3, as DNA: TGTGCCAGCAGAGATACGGGAAACTATGGCTACACCTTC. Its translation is CASRDTGNYGYTF.

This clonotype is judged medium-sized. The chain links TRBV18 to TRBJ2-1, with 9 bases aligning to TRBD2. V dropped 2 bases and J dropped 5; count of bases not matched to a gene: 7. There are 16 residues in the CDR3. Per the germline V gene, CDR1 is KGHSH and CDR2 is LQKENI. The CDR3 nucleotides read TGTGCCAGCTCACCAGTAACTAGCGGGTTCGACAATGAGCAGTTCTTC. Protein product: CASSPVTSGFDNEQFF.